The 5 T cell receptor beta chains given below trace back to one sample, sequenced in a study of graft-versus-host responses after intestinal transplantation. TCRdb's copy holds only in-frame clones and misses some; the assay was immunoSEQ multiplex PCR. Of more than 25,000 clones listed, around 94% were seen once; the top ten hold 0.82%. Sequenced here: PBMCs, sampled roughly 32 days after intestinal transplant. Receptors were obtained from a human patient who received an intestinal transplant, so some T cells may come from the graft donor.

The chain recombines TRBV5-6 with TRBJ2-1; D is unresolved. This CDR3 has 12 amino acids. V lost 4 bases, J lost 7 bases, and 9 bases lay in between. Germline assignment: CDR1 SGHDT and CDR2 YYEEEE. CDR3: CASSGGINEQFF. The CDR3, as DNA: TGTGCCAGCAGCGGCGGAATAAATGAGCAGTTCTTC.

CDR3 sequence (DNA): TGTGCCAGTAGTAAGCTCCATGTCAGGGAAGGCGGAGAGACCCAGTACTTC. It codes for CASSKLHVREGGETQYF. J is TRBJ2-5 and V is TRBV19; tentatively, D is TRBD1 (5 bases). Germline CDR1 LNHDA, CDR2 SQIVND (reference sequence). V was shortened by 4 bases and J by 4 bases, with 22 bases between the two germline ends. This CDR3 comprises 17 residues.

The chain recombines TRBV29-1 with TRBJ1-2; no firm D call. This CDR3 spans 13 amino acids. The ends were cut back, 1 base at V and 2 bases at J, with 8 bases in the middle. The germline CDR1 and CDR2 sequences are SQVTM and ANQGSEA. CDR3 amino acids: CSVEGVRNYGYTF. CDR3 coding DNA: TGCAGCGTTGAAGGCGTTAGAAACTATGGCTACACCTTC.

The chain recombines TRBV7-8 with TRBJ2-1; 9 positions agree with TRBD2. Germline CDR1 and CDR2: SGHVS and FQNEAQ. CDR3 length: 15 amino acids. With 1 base clipped from V and 9 bases from J, the junction kept 7 bases outside the gene matches. The CDR3 region is CASSLVAGGPVEQFF. The CDR3 DNA is TGTGCCAGCAGCTTAGTCGCGGGAGGGCCGGTTGAGCAGTTCTTC.

The DNA for the CDR3 is TGTGCCAGCAGGTCACAGAGCTCCTACGAGCAGTACTTC. Its translation is CASRSQSSYEQYF. The chain links TRBV2 to TRBJ2-7; no clear D gene. V was clipped by 6 bases and J by 0 bases, with 9 bases between them. The CDR3 length is 13 residues. Germline-derived CDR1 and CDR2 are SNHLY and FYNNEI.